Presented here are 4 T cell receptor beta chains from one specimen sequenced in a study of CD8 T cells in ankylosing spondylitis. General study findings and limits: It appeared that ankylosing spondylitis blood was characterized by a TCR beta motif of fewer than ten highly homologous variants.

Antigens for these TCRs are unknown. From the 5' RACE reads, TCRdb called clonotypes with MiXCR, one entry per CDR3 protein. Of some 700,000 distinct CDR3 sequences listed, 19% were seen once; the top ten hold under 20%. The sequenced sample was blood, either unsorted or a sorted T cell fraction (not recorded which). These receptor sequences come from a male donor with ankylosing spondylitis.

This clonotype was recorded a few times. Here the CDR3 reads CASSLDGRITDTQYF. The CDR3 nucleotides read TGCGCCAGCAGCTTGGACGGGAGAATCACAGATACGCAGTATTTT. The chain has TRBV5-1 and TRBJ2-3; the D gene is possibly TRBD2 (6 bases). V was pared by 0 bases and J by 2 bases, with 10 bases between. CDR1 is SGHRS and CDR2 is YFSETQ in the germline V gene. CDR3 length: 15 residues. Complete variable domain (other parts from reference TRBV5-1 and TRBJ2-3): KAGVTQTPRYLIKTRGQQVTLSCSPISGHRSVSWYQQTPGQGLQFLFEYFSETQRNKGNFPGRFSGRQFSNSRSEMNVSTLELGDSALYLCASSLDGRITDTQYFGPGTRLTVL.

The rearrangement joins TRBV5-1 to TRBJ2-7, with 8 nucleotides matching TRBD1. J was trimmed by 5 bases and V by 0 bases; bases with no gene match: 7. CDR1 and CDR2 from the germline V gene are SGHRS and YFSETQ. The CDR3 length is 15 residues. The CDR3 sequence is CASSLVQGGFDEQYF. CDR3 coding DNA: TGCGCCAGCAGCTTGGTACAGGGGGGTTTTGACGAGCAGTACTTC. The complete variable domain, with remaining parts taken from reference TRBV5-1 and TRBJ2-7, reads KAGVTQTPRYLIKTRGQQVTLSCSPISGHRSVSWYQQTPGQGLQFLFEYFSETQRNKGNFPGRFSGRQFSNSRSEMNVSTLELGDSALYLCASSLVQGGFDEQYFGPGTRLTVT.

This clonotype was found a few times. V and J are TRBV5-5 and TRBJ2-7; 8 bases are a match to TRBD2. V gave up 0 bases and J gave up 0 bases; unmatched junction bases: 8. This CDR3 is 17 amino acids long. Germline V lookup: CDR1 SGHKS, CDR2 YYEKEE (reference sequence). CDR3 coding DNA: TGTGCCAGCAGCTTGGGTGTAGCGGGGAAGGGCTCCTACGAGCAGTACTTC. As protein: CASSLGVAGKGSYEQYF. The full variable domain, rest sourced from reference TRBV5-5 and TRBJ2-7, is DAGVTQSPTHLIKTRGQQVTLRCSPISGHKSVSWYQQVLGQGPQFIFQYYEKEERGRGNFPDRFSARQFPNYSSELNVNALLLGDSALYLCASSLGVAGKGSYEQYFGPGTRLTVT.

The CDR3 spells CAISDPDRNTEAFF. DNA of the CDR3: TGTGCCATCAGTGACCCGGACAGGAACACTGAAGCTTTCTTT. The chain has TRBV10-3 and TRBJ1-1; TRBD1 is a possible D gene (6 bases). Germline V gives CDR1 ENHRY, CDR2 SYGVKD. There are 14 residues in the CDR3. V shed 3 bases and J shed 1 base, with 9 bases lying between them.